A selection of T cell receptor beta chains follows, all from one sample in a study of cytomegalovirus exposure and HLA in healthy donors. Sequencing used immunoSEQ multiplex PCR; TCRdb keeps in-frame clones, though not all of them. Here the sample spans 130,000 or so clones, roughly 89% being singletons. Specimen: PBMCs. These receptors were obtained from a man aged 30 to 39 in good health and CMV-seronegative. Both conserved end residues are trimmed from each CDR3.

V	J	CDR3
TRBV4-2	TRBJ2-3	ASSQALADSTDTQY
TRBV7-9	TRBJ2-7	ASSSGTPSSYEQY
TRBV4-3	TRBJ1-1	ASSQDRGLENTEAF
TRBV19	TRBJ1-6	ASSISGFTSPLH
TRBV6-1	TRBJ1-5	AGRNSNQPQH
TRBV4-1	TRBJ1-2	ASSWTTGGRYGYT
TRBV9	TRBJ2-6	ASSVGQGANVLT
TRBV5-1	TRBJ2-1	ASSHGQGVFYNEQF
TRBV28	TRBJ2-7	ASSPLRATGVYEQY
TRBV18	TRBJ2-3	ASSPAGGPTHTQY
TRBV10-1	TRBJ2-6	ASSESHSGANVLT
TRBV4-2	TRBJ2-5	ASSSDLQETQY
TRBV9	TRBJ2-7	ASSTTDSPYEQY
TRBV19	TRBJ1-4	ASSTRQGEEKLF
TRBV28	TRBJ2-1	ASINGLIVGEQF
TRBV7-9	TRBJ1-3	ASSSLRRNSGNTIY
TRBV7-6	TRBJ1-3	ASSPTGSGNTIY
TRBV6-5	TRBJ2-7	ASKSSPSSYEQY
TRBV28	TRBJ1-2	ASQGASRNYGYT